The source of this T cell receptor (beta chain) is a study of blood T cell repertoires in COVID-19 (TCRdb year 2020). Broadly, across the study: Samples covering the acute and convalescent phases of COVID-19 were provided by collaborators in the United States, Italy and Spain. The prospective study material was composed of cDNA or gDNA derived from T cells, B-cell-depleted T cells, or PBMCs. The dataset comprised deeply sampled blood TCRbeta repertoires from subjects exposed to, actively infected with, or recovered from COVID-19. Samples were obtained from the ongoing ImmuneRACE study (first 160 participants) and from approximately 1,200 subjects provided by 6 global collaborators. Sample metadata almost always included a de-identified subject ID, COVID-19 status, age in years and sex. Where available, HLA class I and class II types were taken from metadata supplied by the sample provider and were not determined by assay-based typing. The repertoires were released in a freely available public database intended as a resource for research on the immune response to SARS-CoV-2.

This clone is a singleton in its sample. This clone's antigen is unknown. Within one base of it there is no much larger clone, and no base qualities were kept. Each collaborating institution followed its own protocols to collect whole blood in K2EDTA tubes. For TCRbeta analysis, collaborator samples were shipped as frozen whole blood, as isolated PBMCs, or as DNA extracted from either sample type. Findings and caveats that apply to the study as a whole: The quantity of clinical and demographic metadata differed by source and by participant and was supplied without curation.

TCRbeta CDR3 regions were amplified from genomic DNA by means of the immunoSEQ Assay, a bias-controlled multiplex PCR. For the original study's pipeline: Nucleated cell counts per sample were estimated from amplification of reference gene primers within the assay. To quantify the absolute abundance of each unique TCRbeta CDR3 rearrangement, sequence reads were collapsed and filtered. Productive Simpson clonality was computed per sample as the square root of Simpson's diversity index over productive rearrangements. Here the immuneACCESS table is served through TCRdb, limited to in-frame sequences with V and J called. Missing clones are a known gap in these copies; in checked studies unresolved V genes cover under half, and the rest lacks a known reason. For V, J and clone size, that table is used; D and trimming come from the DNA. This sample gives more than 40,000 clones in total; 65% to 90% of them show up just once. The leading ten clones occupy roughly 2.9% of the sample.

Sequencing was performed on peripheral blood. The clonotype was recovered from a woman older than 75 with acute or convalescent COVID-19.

The CDR3 region: CASSVNQGAQPQHF. The DNA sequence is TGTGCCAGCAGTGTCAATCAGGGCGCCCAGCCCCAGCATTTT. The V gene is TRBV2 and the J gene is TRBJ1-5; 5 matching bases give a weak D call of TRBD1. The germline V gene supplies CDR1 SNHLY and CDR2 FYNNEI. The CDR3, from cysteine to phenylalanine, totals 14 residues. Of all the DNA, just the CDR3 is kept, 42 bases in frame from base 1. A distance of 14 bases separates the germline ends of V and J, which lose 4 bases and 7 bases respectively.